This TCR beta chain was recorded in a study of neoadjuvant nivolumab and ipilimumab in lung cancer. Concerning this clone: Its target is unknown.

Study-level points and caveats: Pathologic regression was not significantly tied to TCR clonality. From pretherapy to surgery, tumor richness and clonality rose with dual therapy. TCR receptors were sequenced in few samples.

Clones were read by immunoSEQ multiplex PCR, and TCRdb kept only the in-frame ones, dropping some. The sample comprises roughly 20,000 clones, 82% of which are singletons, and 23% rests with the top ten. The V gene lost 4 bases and the J gene lost 9 bases, with 19 bases spanning the gap. This CDR3 contains 15 residues. The V gene's germline CDR1 is SGHAT and CDR2 FQNNGV. The receptor was derived from an adult with non-small cell lung cancer. This chain uses TRBV11-2 with TRBJ2-1, with a tentative D call TRBD1 (6 bases). Sample: peripheral blood, taken before neoadjuvant nivolumab, alone or with ipilimumab. The CDR3 loop reads CASSWFVRGAGEQFF. The CDR3 DNA follows: TGTGCCAGCAGCTGGTTCGTCAGGGGCGCGGGTGAGCAGTTCTTC. Using reference TRBV11-2 and TRBJ2-1 for the parts outside the CDR3, the full variable domain is EAGVAQSPRYKIIEKRQSVAFWCNPISGHATLYWYQQILGQGPKLLIQFQNNGVVDDSQLPKDRFSAERLKGVDSTLKIQPAKLEDSAVYLCASSWFVRGAGEQFFGPGTRLTVL.